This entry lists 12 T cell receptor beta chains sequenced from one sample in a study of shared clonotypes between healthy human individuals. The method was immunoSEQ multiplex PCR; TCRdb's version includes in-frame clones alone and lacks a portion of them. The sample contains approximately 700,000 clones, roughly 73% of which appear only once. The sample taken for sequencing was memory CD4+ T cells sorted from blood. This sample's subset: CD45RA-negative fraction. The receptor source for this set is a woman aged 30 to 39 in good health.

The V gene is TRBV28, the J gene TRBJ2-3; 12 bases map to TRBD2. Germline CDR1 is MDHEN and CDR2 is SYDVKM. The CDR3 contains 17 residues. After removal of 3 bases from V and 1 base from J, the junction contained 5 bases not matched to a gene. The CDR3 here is CASSFRLAGAGTDTQYF. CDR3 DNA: TGTGCCAGCAGTTTCCGACTAGCGGGGGCGGGCACAGATACGCAGTATTTT.

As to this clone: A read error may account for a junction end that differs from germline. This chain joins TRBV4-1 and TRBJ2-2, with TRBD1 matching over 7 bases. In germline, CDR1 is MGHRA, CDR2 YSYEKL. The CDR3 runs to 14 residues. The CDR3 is CASSHGQACRGAVF. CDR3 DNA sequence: TGCGCCAGCAGCCATGGACAGGCGTGCCGGGGAGCTGTTTTT.

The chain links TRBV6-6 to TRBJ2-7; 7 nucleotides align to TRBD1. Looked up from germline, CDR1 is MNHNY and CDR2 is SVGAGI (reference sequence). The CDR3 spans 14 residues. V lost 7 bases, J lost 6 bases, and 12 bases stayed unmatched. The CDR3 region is CASNVNRQGAEQYF. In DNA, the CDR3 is TGTGCCAGCAACGTTAACCGACAGGGCGCCGAGCAGTACTTC.

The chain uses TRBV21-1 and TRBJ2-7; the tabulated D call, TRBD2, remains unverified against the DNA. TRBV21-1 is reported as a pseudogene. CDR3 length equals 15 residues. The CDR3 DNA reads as TGTGCCAGCAGCAAAGTAGGCCGTCTAGCCTACGAGCAGTACTTC. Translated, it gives CASSKVGRLAYEQYF.

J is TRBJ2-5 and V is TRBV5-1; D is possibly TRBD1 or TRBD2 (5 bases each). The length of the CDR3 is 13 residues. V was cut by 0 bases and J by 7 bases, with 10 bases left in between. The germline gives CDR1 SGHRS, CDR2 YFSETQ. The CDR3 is CASSLADGGTQYF. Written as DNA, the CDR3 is TGCGCCAGCAGCTTGGCCGATGGGGGGACCCAGTACTTC.

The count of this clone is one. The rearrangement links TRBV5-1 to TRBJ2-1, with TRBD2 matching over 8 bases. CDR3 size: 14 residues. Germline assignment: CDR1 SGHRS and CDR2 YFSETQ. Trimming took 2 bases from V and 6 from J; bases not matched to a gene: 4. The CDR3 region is CASSFRAGANEQFF. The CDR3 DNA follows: TGCGCCAGCAGCTTCCGAGCGGGAGCCAATGAGCAGTTCTTC.

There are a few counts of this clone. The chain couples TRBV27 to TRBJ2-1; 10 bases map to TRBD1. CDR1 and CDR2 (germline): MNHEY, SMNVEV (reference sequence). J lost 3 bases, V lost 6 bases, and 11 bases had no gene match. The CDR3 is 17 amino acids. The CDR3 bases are TGTGCCAGCAGACCGACCACCGGGACAGGGGTCTACAATGAGCAGTTCTTC. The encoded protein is CASRPTTGTGVYNEQFF.

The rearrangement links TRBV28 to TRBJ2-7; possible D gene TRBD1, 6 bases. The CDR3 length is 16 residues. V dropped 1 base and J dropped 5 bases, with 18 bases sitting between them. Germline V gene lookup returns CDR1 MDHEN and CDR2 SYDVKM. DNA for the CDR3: TGTGCCAGCAGTTTATTTCCGGGACAAGGCGAGCACGAGCAGTACTTC. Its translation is CASSLFPGQGEHEQYF.

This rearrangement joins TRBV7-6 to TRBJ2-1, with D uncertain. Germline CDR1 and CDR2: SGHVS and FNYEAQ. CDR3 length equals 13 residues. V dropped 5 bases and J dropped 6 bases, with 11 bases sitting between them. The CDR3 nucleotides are TGTGCCAGCAGCCCCCCTAATTCCAATGAGCAGTTCTTC. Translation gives CASSPPNSNEQFF.

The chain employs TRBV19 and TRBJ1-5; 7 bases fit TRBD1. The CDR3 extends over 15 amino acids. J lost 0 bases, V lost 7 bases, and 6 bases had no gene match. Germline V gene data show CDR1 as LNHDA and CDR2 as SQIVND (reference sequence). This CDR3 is CASNQGTVSNQPQHF. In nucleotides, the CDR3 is TGTGCCAGTAATCAAGGGACAGTTAGCAATCAGCCCCAGCATTTT.

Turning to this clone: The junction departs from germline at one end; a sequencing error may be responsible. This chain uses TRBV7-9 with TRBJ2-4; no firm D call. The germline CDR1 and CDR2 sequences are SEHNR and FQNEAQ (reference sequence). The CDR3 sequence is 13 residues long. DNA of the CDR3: TGTGCCAGCAGCTTAGCAGCCAGAAACATTCAGTACTTC. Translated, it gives CASSLAARNIQYF.

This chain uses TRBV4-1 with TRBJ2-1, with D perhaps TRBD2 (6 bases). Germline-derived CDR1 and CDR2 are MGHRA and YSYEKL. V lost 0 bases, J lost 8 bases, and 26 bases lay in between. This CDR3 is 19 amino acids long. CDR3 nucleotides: TGCGCCAGCAGCCAAGAAAATACACACGGACTAAGTGATATGGATGAGCAGTTCTTC. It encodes CASSQENTHGLSDMDEQFF.